The next 18 T cell receptor beta chains were all read from a single sample in a study of T cells in Graves' hyperthyroidism and ophthalmopathy (dated by TCRdb to the late 2010s). Libraries were built with multiplex PCR. The sequencer was an Illumina HiSeq 2000. The TCR beta CDR3 regions were amplified from the RNA transcripts. A first-round RT-PCR of the TCR CDR3 used the HTBI primer set with the Qiagen OneStep RT-PCR kit. TCRdb reprocessed the public reads (quality trimming at Q25 with fastp, clone calling with MiXCR) and kept in-frame beta chains. Rows matching on CDR3 protein sequence are summarized as one entry with the most common DNA and genes. The sample data list about 350,000 distinct CDR3 sequences, and roughly 15% of these were observed just once. The biggest ten clones account for roughly 19% of the sample. Sequenced sample: blood. The receptors shown here come from a woman aged 55-75 years with Graves' ophthalmopathy.

In this sample, this clonotype turned up many times. The chain is built from TRBV3-1 and TRBJ2-7; 8 nucleotides match TRBD2. The V gene's germline CDR1 is LGHDT and CDR2 YNNKEL (reference sequence). The CDR3 extends over 15 amino acids. V lost 5 bases and J lost 7; bases outside the gene matches: 13. The CDR3 DNA reads TGTGCCAGCAGCTCCCGGGGGAGCGGGAGACTGGAGCAGTACTTC. This encodes CASSSRGSGRLEQYF.

Many counts were recorded for this clonotype. This chain connects TRBV18 to TRBJ2-1; D is uncertain. Germline V CDR1 and CDR2: KGHSH, LQKENI. Trimming left V 3 bases short and J 7 bases short, with 10 bases between. CDR3 size: 13 residues. CDR3 in DNA: TGTGCCAGCTCACCCTCTCAAGAAAATGAGCAGTTCTTC. Protein product: CASSPSQENEQFF. The entire variable domain, with the rest obtained from reference TRBV18 and TRBJ2-1, is as follows: NAGVMQNPRHLVRRRGQEARLRCSPMKGHSHVYWYRQLPEEGLKFMVYLQKENIIDESGMPKERFSAEFPKEGPSILRIQQVVRGDSAAYFCASSPSQENEQFFGPGTRLTVL.

This clonotype was seen repeatedly, ten times or more. The CDR3 loop reads CASSSRTALGGTEAFF. As DNA, the CDR3 is TGTGCCAGCAGTTCCCGGACGGCCTTGGGGGGTACTGAAGCTTTCTTT. The chain joins TRBV27 to TRBJ1-1, with D tentatively TRBD1 (5 bases). This CDR3 spans 16 amino acids. V gave up 4 bases and J gave up 5 bases, with 20 bases separating them. Germline loops: CDR1 MNHEY, CDR2 SMNVEV (reference sequence).

The gene calls are TRBV30 and TRBJ1-2, with D tentatively TRBD1 (6 bases). The CDR3 sequence is 14 residues long. Germline CDR1 reads GTSNPN; CDR2 reads SVGIG (reference sequence). Deletions cut 2 bases from V and 4 bases from J, with 14 bases between. The CDR3 loop is CAWSHDRMIYGYTF. For the CDR3, the DNA is TGTGCCTGGAGTCACGACAGGATGATCTATGGCTACACCTTC.

The V gene is TRBV12-3 or TRBV12-4, the J gene TRBJ1-1; TRBD1 might be the D (5 bases). Trimming took off 3 bases at V and 1 base at J, with 12 bases between the two ends. This CDR3 has 15 residues. CDR3 DNA: TGTGCCAGCAGTTTTGGCAGGGCGAGGAACACTGAAGCTTTCTTT. Translating it yields CASSFGRARNTEAFF.

In this sample, this clonotype turned up many times. The chain is built from TRBV30 and TRBJ2-1; D may correspond to TRBD1 or TRBD2 (5 bases each). The germline CDR1 and CDR2 sequences are GTSNPN and SVGIG (reference sequence). V lost 5 bases, J lost 10 bases, and 21 bases lay in between. The CDR3 is made up of 14 amino acids. In nucleotides, the CDR3 is TGTGCCTGGTCCCCCCGGGGCGCGTTTAAGGAGCAGTTCTTC. It encodes CAWSPRGAFKEQFF.

This clonotype has only one observation. The chain links TRBV15 to TRBJ2-5; 10 bases agree with TRBD2. Germline loops: CDR1 LNHNV, CDR2 YYDKDF (reference sequence). CDR3 length equals 20 residues. The V and J ends lost 1 base and 0 bases, in that order; junction bases with no gene match: 14. The CDR3 protein is CATSRVKVLAGPENQETQYF. The CDR3 coding sequence is TGTGCCACCAGCAGAGTGAAAGTACTAGCGGGACCCGAAAACCAAGAGACCCAGTACTTC.

The chain carries TRBV20-1 and TRBJ2-3, with D possibly matching TRBD2 (6 bases). This CDR3 region has 12 residues. Germline V gene lookup returns CDR1 DFQATT and CDR2 SNEGSKA (reference sequence). Trimming left V 6 bases short and J 6 bases short, with 13 bases between. The CDR3, as DNA: TGCAGTGCCGGGAGTCTTGGGGATACGCAGTATTTT. Translating gives CSAGSLGDTQYF.

This clonotype showed up just a few times. The rearrangement uses TRBV12-3 or TRBV12-4 and TRBJ2-1; maybe TRBD1 (5 bases). CDR3 size: 14 residues. Between the trimmed V and J ends, which lost 5 bases and 6 bases, there was a span of 14 bases. DNA of the CDR3: TGTGCCAGCAGTACGATAACAGGTCCCAATGAGCAGTTCTTC. Protein: CASSTITGPNEQFF.

The J gene is TRBJ2-5, the V gene TRBV19; D may be TRBD1 (5 bases). This CDR3 is built from 14 residues. Germline loops: CDR1 LNHDA, CDR2 SQIVND (reference sequence). V was cut by 3 bases and J by 1 base, with 9 bases left in between. CDR3 bases: TGTGCCAGTAGTATTGACAGTTCCCAAGAGACCCAGTACTTC. It yields the protein CASSIDSSQETQYF.

This clonotype has a handful of counts. The chain is built from TRBV20-1 and TRBJ2-5; D is ambiguous. The CDR3 is 14 residues long. V was cut by 3 bases and J by 3 bases, with 14 bases left in between. Germline V CDR1 and CDR2: DFQATT, SNEGSKA (reference sequence). Here the CDR3 reads CSASGWKAKETQYF. The CDR3 nucleotides read TGCAGTGCTAGCGGTTGGAAGGCCAAAGAGACCCAGTACTTC.

The table lists this clonotype with many counts. V is TRBV11-2 and J is TRBJ2-3, with D unresolved. Germline CDR1 SGHAT, CDR2 FQNNGV. CDR3 length: 17 residues. Trimming removed 2 bases from V and 2 bases from J, with 17 bases in between. The CDR3 DNA is TGTGCCAGCAGCTTACCCCTTATGAATACTGACACAGATACGCAGTATTTT. This codes for CASSLPLMNTDTDTQYF.

This clonotype was observed at least ten times. This chain links TRBV5-1 with TRBJ2-1; D gene uncertain. Trimming removed 0 bases from V and 4 bases from J, with 11 bases in between. There are 15 residues in the CDR3. Germline CDR1 reads SGHRS; CDR2 reads YFSETQ. The CDR3 here is CASSLGTESYNEQFF. CDR3 bases: TGCGCCAGCAGCTTGGGCACAGAATCGTACAATGAGCAGTTCTTC.

This clonotype was seen many times. For the CDR3, the DNA is TGTGCCAGTTATAGCAGGTTCAGAAAGCACGAGCAGTACTTC. This codes for CASYSRFRKHEQYF. V usage is TRBV28 and J usage is TRBJ2-7, with unresolved D. Trimming took off 9 bases at V and 5 bases at J, with 20 bases between the two ends. Looked up from germline, CDR1 is MDHEN and CDR2 is SYDVKM. This CDR3 contains 14 residues.

This clonotype was observed many times. This chain connects TRBV29-1 to TRBJ2-1; 12 bases are shared with TRBD2. This CDR3 spans 13 amino acids. Per germline, CDR1 SQVTM and CDR2 ANQGSEA. V gave up 8 bases and J gave up 7 bases; unmatched junction bases: 6. The CDR3 reads CSLGLAGPNEQFF. In nucleotides, the CDR3 is TGCAGCCTTGGACTAGCGGGACCTAATGAGCAGTTCTTC.

This clonotype was counted a few times. The V call is TRBV6-1, the J call TRBJ2-3, with D perhaps TRBD2 (5 bases). This CDR3 spans 12 amino acids. CDR1 is MNHNS, CDR2 SASEGT, per germline. V lost 5 bases and J lost 10, with 13 bases in between. In DNA form, the CDR3 reads TGTGCCAGCAGTCCCGGCGGCGGGTCGCAGTATTTT. It is translated as CASSPGGGSQYF.

The genes are TRBV11-2 and TRBJ2-3; 7 nucleotides agree with TRBD1. Trimming removed 5 bases from V and 1 base from J; junction bases left unmatched: 9. CDR3 length equals 16 residues. In germline, CDR1 is SGHAT, CDR2 FQNNGV. CDR3 bases: TGTGCCAGCAGCGGTAACAGGGGCTCGGGCACAGATACGCAGTATTTT. Its translation is CASSGNRGSGTDTQYF.

This clonotype was recorded many times. The chain uses TRBV11-2 and TRBJ2-7; 8 bases match TRBD1. Germline loops: CDR1 SGHAT, CDR2 FQNNGV. The CDR3 totals 15 residues. Unmatched junction bases numbered 3, after V lost 1 base and J lost 1 base. The CDR3 reads CASSLGGQASYEQYF. The CDR3 nucleotides read TGTGCCAGCAGCTTAGGGGGACAGGCTTCCTACGAGCAGTACTTC.